These 10 T cell receptor beta chains originate from one sample sequenced in a study of blood T cells in healthy people across ages. For the second PCR, which ran for about 6 to 11 cycles, a sample-barcoded 5' primer and a J-beta primer mix were used. MiXCR, run by TCRdb on the 5' RACE reads, gives a single entry per CDR3 protein. The sample shows about 510,000 distinct CDR3 sequences, about 27% of them seen only once. This sample was shared with a second study, whose subject was T cells of mothers and their children.

Sample: blood. The receptors stem from a boy younger than 10 in good health.

This clonotype came up a few times. This chain's CDR3 is CASSYFGNEKLFF. Written as DNA, the CDR3 is TGTGCCAGCAGTTACTTCGGAAATGAAAAACTGTTTTTT. The chain carries TRBV6-2 or TRBV6-3 and TRBJ1-4; D unclear. The CDR3 runs to 13 residues. Germline assignment: CDR1 MNHEY and CDR2 SVGEGT. V lost 1 base and J lost 5, with 5 bases in between.

This clonotype was seen more than once but under ten times. This sequence joins TRBV10-3 and TRBJ2-7; 10 bases are shared with TRBD2. From germline, CDR1 is ENHRY and CDR2 SYGVKD. The CDR3 extends over 16 amino acids. Unmatched junction bases numbered 9, after V lost 4 bases and J lost 3 bases. The CDR3 sequence is CAISAASGRGDYEQYF. For the CDR3, the DNA is TGTGCCATCAGTGCAGCTAGCGGGAGAGGAGACTACGAGCAGTACTTC.

This clonotype was counted only a few times. The chain has TRBV7-9 and TRBJ2-7, with 9 bases matching TRBD2. The ends lost 2 bases at V and 0 bases at J; junction bases unmatched: 2. Germline V gene sequence: CDR1 SEHNR, CDR2 FQNEAQ (reference sequence). The CDR3 totals 15 residues. This chain's CDR3 is CASSLSAGGSYEQYF. The CDR3 DNA is TGTGCCAGCAGCTTATCAGCGGGAGGCTCCTACGAGCAGTACTTC.

The rearrangement links TRBV28 to TRBJ2-3; D is uncertain. Germline-derived CDR1 and CDR2 are MDHEN and SYDVKM. The CDR3 runs to 12 residues. V was shortened by 6 bases and J by 9 bases, with 13 bases between the two germline ends. CDR3 bases: TGTGCCAGCAGCTTCGGTCAGTGGACGCAGTATTTT. Protein sequence: CASSFGQWTQYF.

This clonotype was detected a few times. This rearrangement joins TRBV4-1 to TRBJ2-4, with a weak D call TRBD2 (5 bases). V was clipped by 1 base and J by 0 bases, with 10 bases between them. Germline CDR1 reads MGHRA; CDR2 reads YSYEKL. The CDR3 runs to 16 residues. CDR3 DNA: TGCGCCAGCAGCCAAGGCCTCGGGGTAGCCAAAAACATTCAGTACTTC. This encodes CASSQGLGVAKNIQYF.

The CDR3 loop reads CASSLLAAMNTEAFF. The CDR3, as DNA: TGTGCCAGCAGTTTACTCGCCGCCATGAACACTGAAGCTTTCTTT. V gene TRBV27 combines with J gene TRBJ1-1, with D unclear. The CDR3 runs 15 residues. CDR1 and CDR2 (germline): MNHEY, SMNVEV (reference sequence). V lost 2 bases to trimming and J lost 0 bases, with 10 bases between them.

This chain connects TRBV7-8 to TRBJ1-6, with 7 bases lining up with TRBD1. J gave up 7 bases and V 3 bases, and 9 bases lay outside the gene matches. CDR3 length: 16 residues. Germline CDR1 reads SGHVS; CDR2 reads FQNEAQ. The CDR3 region has the DNA TGTGCCAGCAGCTTCTCCCGGGACAGTAGAAATTCACCCCTCCACTTT. It translates to CASSFSRDSRNSPLHF.

The chain employs TRBV14 and TRBJ1-2; a weak D match, TRBD1 (5 bases). The CDR3 covers 16 residues. V was pared by 0 bases and J by 9 bases, with 20 bases between. Germline CDR1 SGHDN, CDR2 FVKESK. The CDR3, as DNA: TGTGCCAGCAGCCAAGAACATTGGCGGGCAGGGAACAGCTACACCTTC. It yields the protein CASSQEHWRAGNSYTF.

This clonotype was detected only a few times. The J gene is TRBJ2-1, the V gene TRBV20-1; D is ambiguous. Trimming cost V 0 bases and J 4 bases, with 7 bases left between them. CDR1 DFQATT and CDR2 SNEGSKA come from the germline V gene (reference sequence). CDR3 length: 13 amino acids. CDR3: CSARDTQYNEQFF. CDR3 bases: TGCAGTGCTAGAGATACCCAGTACAATGAGCAGTTCTTC.

The rearrangement links TRBV10-3 to TRBJ2-1; D unresolved. The germline V and J ends were trimmed by 5 bases and 8 bases, with 10 bases remaining between them. Germline V gene sequence: CDR1 ENHRY, CDR2 SYGVKD. The CDR3 loop spans 12 amino acids. The CDR3: CAISYLGHEQFF. The CDR3 DNA reads TGTGCCATCAGTTATTTGGGCCATGAGCAGTTCTTC.